One and the same sample provided the 5 T cell receptor beta chains below, sequenced in a study of shared T cell receptors in the human thymus. Here immunoSEQ multiplex PCR was the method, and the copy in TCRdb shows in-frame clones only, minus some. The table has roughly 660,000 clones, approximately 90% seen once. The same sample was also studied in work on human thymus T cells.

Sequenced input: thymocytes. The receptors were gathered from a boy younger than two with a congenital heart defect.

The chain links TRBV19 to TRBJ1-1; D uncertain. This CDR3 contains 14 residues. From germline, CDR1 is LNHDA and CDR2 SQIVND (reference sequence). The V and J ends lost 5 bases and 5 bases respectively, with 15 bases between them. Here the CDR3 DNA reads TGTGCCAGTAGTCTTTACGGGGTTACGACTGAAGCTTTCTTT. Its protein is CASSLYGVTTEAFF.

V usage is TRBV25-1 and J usage is TRBJ1-3; D not certain. This CDR3 comprises 13 residues. V lost 4 bases and J 7 bases, leaving 11 bases between the germline ends. Germline values: CDR1 MGHDK, CDR2 SYGVNS. The CDR3, as DNA: TGTGCCAGCAGTGGGCCGAGAGGGAACACCATATATTTT. This encodes CASSGPRGNTIYF.

The V call is TRBV2, the J call TRBJ1-5; a weak D match, TRBD1 (5 bases). Germline CDR1 and CDR2: SNHLY and FYNNEI. V lost 1 base and J 2 bases, leaving 21 bases between the germline ends. The CDR3 runs 19 residues. The CDR3 is CASSEVGDSLLRGNQPQHF. In nucleotides, the CDR3 is TGTGCCAGCAGTGAAGTCGGGGACTCGCTCCTAAGGGGCAATCAGCCCCAGCATTTT.

The rearrangement joins TRBV14 to TRBJ1-2, with 8 bases matching TRBD1. CDR1 and CDR2 (germline): SGHDN, FVKESK. The CDR3 consists of 14 residues. V was clipped by 1 base and J by 8 bases; unmatched bases: 6. For the CDR3, the DNA is TGTGCCAGCAGCCAAGGGACAGGGTTTATCGGCTACACCTTC. Translating it yields CASSQGTGFIGYTF.

The chain combines TRBV30 with TRBJ1-2, with a weak D call TRBD1 (6 bases). The V end lost 8 bases, the J end lost 4 bases, and 14 bases lay between the germline ends. Germline V CDR1 and CDR2: GTSNPN, SVGIG (reference sequence). The CDR3 sequence is 12 residues long. In nucleotides, the CDR3 is TGTGCCGGATTCCGGGACATCTATGGCTACACCTTC. Amino acid sequence: CAGFRDIYGYTF.